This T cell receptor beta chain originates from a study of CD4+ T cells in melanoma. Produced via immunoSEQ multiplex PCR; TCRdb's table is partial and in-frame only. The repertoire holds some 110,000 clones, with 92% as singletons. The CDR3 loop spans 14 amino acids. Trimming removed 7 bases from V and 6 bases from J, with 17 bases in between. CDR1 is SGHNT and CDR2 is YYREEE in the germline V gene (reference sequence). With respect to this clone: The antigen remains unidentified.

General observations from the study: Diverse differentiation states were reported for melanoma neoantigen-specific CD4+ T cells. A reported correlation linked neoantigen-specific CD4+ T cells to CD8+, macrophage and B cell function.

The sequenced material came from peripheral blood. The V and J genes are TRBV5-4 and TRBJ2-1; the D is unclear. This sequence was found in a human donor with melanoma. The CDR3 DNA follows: TGTGCCAGCGCAAGGGCTGCCGGAAGCAATGAGCAGTTCTTC. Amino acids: CASARAAGSNEQFF.